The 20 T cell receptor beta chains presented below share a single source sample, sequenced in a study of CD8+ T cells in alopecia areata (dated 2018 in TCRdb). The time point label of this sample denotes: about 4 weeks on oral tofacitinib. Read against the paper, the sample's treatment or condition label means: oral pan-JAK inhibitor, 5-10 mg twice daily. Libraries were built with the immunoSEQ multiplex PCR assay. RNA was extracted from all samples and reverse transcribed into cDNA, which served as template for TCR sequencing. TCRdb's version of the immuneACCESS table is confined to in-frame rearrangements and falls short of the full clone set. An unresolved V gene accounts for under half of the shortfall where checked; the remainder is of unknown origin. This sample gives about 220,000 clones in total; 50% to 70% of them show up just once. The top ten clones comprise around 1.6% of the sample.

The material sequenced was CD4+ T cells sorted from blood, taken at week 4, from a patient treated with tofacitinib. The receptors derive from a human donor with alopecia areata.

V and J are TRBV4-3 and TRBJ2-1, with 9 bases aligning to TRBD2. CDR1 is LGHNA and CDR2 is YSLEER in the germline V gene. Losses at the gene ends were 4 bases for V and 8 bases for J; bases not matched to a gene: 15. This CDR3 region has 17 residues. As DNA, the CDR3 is TGCGCCAGCAGCCGCAGACCGACGGGACTAGCTATTGATGAGCAGTTCTTC. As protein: CASSRRPTGLAIDEQFF.

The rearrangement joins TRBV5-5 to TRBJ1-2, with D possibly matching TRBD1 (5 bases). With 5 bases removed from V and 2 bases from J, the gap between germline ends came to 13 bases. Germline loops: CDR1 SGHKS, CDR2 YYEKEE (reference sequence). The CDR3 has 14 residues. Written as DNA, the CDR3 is TGTGCCAGCAGTCAGGGCGCGGTCAACTATGGCTACACCTTC. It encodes CASSQGAVNYGYTF.

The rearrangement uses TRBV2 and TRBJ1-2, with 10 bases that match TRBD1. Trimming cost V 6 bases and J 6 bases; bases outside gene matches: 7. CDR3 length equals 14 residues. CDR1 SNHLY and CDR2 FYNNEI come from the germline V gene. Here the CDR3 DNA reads TGTGCCAGCAGGCCGACAGGGGGCAGGGATGGCTACACCTTC. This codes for CASRPTGGRDGYTF.

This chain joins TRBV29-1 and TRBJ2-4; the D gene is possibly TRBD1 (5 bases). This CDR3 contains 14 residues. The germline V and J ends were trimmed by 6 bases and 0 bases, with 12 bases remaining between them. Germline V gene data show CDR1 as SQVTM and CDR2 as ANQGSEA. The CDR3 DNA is TGCAGCGTAGCGACAGACATAGCCAAAAACATTCAGTACTTC. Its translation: CSVATDIAKNIQYF.

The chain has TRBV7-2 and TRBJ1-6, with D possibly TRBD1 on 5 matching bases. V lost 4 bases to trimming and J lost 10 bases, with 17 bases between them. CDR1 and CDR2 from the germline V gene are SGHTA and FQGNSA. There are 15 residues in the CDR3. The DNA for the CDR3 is TGTGCCAGCAGCTCCTTTCAGGGTGTAGGGTCACCCCTCCACTTT. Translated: CASSSFQGVGSPLHF.

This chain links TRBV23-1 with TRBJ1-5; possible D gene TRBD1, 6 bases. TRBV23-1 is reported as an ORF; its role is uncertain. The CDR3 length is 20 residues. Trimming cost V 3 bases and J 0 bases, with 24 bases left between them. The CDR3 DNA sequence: TGCGCCAGCAGTCAGCGAATAGGACAGCCGGGGTCGTCTAGCAATCAGCCCCAGCATTTT. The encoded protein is CASSQRIGQPGSSSNQPQHF.

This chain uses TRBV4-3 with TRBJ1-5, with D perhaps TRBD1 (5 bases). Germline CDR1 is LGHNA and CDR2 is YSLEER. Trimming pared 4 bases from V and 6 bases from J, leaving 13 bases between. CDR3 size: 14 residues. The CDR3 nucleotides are TGCGCCAGCAGCCCTGTGGTGGGGACTCAGCCCCAGCATTTT. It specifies CASSPVVGTQPQHF.

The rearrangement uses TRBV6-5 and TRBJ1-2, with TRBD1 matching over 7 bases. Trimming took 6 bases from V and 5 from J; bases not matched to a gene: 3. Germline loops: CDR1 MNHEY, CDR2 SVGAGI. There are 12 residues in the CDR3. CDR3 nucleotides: TGTGCCAGCAGCAACAGGGGTTATGGCTACACCTTC. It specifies CASSNRGYGYTF.

The CDR3, as DNA: TGTGCCAGCAGTCGCGGGGGCCCCTACGAGCAGTACTTC. This gives the protein CASSRGGPYEQYF. The chain carries TRBV27 and TRBJ2-7, with TRBD2 as a possible D gene (7 bases). This CDR3 has 13 residues. Per germline, CDR1 MNHEY and CDR2 SMNVEV (reference sequence). V lost 5 bases to trimming and J lost 2 bases, with 10 bases between them.

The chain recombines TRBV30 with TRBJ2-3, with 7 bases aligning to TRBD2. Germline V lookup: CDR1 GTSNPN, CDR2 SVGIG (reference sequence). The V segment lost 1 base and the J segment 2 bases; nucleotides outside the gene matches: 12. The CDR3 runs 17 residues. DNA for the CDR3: TGTGCCTGGAGTGCCTATGGGAGGGCCCCCTACACAGATACGCAGTATTTT. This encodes CAWSAYGRAPYTDTQYF.

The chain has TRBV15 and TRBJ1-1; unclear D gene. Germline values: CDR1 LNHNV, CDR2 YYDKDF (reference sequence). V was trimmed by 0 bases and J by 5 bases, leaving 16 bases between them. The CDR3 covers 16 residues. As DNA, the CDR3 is TGTGCCACCAGCAGAGATCCGCGGAGCCCAAGTACTGAAGCTTTCTTT. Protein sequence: CATSRDPRSPSTEAFF.

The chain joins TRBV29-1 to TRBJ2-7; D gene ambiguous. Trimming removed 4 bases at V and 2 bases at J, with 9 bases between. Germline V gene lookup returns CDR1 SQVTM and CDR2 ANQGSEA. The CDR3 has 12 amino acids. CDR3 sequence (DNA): TGCAGCGTTGGTTGGGGAACCTACGAGCAGTACTTC. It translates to CSVGWGTYEQYF.

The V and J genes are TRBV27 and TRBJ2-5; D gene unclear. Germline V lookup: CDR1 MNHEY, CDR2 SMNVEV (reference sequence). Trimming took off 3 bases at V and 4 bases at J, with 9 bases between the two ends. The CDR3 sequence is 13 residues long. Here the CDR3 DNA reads TGTGCCAGCAGTTTGGCCTTAGGAGAGACCCAGTACTTC. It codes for CASSLALGETQYF.

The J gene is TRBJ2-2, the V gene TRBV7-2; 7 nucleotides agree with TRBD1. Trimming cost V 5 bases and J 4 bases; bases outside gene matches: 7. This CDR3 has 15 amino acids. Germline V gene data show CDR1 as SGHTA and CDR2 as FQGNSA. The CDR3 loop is CASSPSGGPTGELFF. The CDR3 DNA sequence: TGTGCCAGCAGCCCCTCAGGGGGACCCACCGGGGAGCTGTTTTTT.

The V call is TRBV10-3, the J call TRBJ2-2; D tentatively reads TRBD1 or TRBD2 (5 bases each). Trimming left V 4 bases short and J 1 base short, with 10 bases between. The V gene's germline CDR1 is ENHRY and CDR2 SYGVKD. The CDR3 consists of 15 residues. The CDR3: CAISGRELNTGELFF. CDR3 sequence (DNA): TGTGCCATCAGTGGCAGGGAGCTGAACACCGGGGAGCTGTTTTTT.

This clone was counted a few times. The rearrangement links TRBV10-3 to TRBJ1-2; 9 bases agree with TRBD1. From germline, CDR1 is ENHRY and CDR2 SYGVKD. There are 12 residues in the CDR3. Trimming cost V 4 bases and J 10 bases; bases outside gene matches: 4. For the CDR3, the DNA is TGTGCCATCAGTGGGGGACAGGGTTTCTACACCTTC. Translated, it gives CAISGGQGFYTF.

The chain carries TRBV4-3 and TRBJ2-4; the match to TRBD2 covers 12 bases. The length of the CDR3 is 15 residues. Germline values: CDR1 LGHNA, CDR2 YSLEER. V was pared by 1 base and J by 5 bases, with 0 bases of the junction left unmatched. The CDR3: CASSQASGGENIQYF. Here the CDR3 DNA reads TGCGCCAGCAGCCAAGCTAGCGGGGGGGAAAACATTCAGTACTTC.

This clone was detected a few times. CDR3 DNA: TGTGCCAGCAGCGAACCGGGACTATACAATGAGCAGTTCTTC. It specifies CASSEPGLYNEQFF. V gene TRBV11-2 combines with J gene TRBJ2-1, with 7 positions matching TRBD2. This CDR3 is built from 14 residues. CDR1 is SGHAT, CDR2 FQNNGV, per germline. J gave up 4 bases and V 5 bases, and 5 bases lay outside the gene matches.

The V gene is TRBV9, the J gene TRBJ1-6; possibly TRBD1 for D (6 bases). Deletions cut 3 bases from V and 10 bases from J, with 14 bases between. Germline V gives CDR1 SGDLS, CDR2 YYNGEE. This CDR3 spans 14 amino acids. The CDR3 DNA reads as TGTGCCAGCAGCGCGGTGGGGGCAGGATCACCCCTCCACTTT. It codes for CASSAVGAGSPLHF.

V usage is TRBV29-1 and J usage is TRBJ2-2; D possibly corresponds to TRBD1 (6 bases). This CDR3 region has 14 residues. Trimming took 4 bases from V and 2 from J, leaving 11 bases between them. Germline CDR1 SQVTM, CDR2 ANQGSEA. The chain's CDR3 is CSVGTVSNTGELFF. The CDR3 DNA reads TGCAGCGTTGGGACAGTTTCCAACACCGGGGAGCTGTTTTTT.